This TCR beta chain was documented in a study of cytomegalovirus exposure and HLA in healthy donors. Whole-study findings and limits: Donor immune exposure was known only as CMV serostatus.

Primers: 60 Vbeta forward and 13 Jbeta reverse. Assay: immunoSEQ multiplex PCR; the TCRdb copy retains only in-frame clones and omits some. The sample consists of more than 80,000 clones, 64% of them appearing once. J was trimmed by 1 base and V by 7 bases; bases with no gene match: 7. Germline lookup yields CDR1 MNHEY and CDR2 SVGAGI. This CDR3 is built from 14 residues. As concerns this clone: Antigen: not known.

Source material: PBMCs. The chain combines TRBV6-5 with TRBJ2-7; 7 bases are shared with TRBD1. The receptor comes from a man aged 55 to 70 in good health and CMV-seronegative. The chain's CDR3 is CASNRRGLSYEQYF. DNA for the CDR3: TGTGCCAGCAATCGAAGGGGGCTATCCTACGAGCAGTACTTC.